This TCR beta chain was obtained from a study of blood T cell dynamics during melanoma immunotherapy. The overall study: Standard first-line treatment here was pembrolizumab or nivolumab plus ipilimumab in metastatic melanoma.

This clone occurred once. What it binds is not known. The length of the CDR3 is 17 residues. CDR1 is LNHNV and CDR2 is YYDKDF in the germline V gene (reference sequence). V dropped 3 bases and J dropped 7; count of bases not matched to a gene: 8. As for time point: week 3, after first cycle of checkpoint inhibitor. Blood was drawn before treatment and at week 3 after checkpoint blockade. At 12 weeks after first infusion, RECIST 1.1 defined response for most patients. Sequenced by immunoSEQ multiplex PCR; TCRdb stores in-frame clones only, minus some. The sample yields about 12,000 clones, 85% to 90% seen once. Study findings and constraints: It remained unknown if the driving T cell clones were melanoma-specific.

This clonotype was obtained from a human donor with melanoma. This sequence joins TRBV15 and TRBJ2-1, with 14 bases fitting TRBD2. The input for sequencing was blood, taken from a patient treated with checkpoint blockade. DNA of the CDR3: TGTGCCACCAGCAGGGACCGAGGGACTAGCGGGAGAAATGAGCAGTTCTTC. This gives the protein CATSRDRGTSGRNEQFF.